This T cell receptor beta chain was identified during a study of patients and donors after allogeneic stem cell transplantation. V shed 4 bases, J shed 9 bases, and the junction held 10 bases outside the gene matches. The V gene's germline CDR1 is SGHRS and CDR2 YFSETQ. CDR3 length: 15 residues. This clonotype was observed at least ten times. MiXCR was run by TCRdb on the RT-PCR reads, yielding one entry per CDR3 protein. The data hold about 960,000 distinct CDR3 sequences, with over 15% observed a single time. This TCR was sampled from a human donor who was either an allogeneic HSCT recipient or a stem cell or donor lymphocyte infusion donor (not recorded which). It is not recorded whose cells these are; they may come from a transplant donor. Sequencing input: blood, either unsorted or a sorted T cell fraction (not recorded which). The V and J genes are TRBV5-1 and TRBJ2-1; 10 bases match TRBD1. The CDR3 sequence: CASSRDRGVWGEQFF. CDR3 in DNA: TGCGCCAGCAGCCGGGACAGGGGAGTATGGGGTGAGCAGTTCTTC.